This TCR beta chain was recovered during a study of T and B cells in COVID-19 patients. Looking at the study overall: Most recovered patients had mild to moderate COVID-19 treated as outpatients. Of approximately 19 active-infection patients, 12 were critically ill with mechanical ventilation or extracorporeal membrane oxygenation. Study-wide points: In COVID-19 patients, T cell receptor beta variable and joining gene use was reportedly strongly skewed. Symptomatic-phase blood samples from mildly ill patients and early samples from severe cases were scarce.

Multiplex PCR with BIOMED2 TRB-A/B primer pools amplified TRB rearrangements. Using its own MiXCR run on the multiplex PCR reads, TCRdb lists one record per CDR3 protein. The table shows some 13,000 distinct CDR3 sequences, with about 25% occurring only once. On this clonotype itself: Its antigen is not known.

CDR3 length equals 17 residues. J was trimmed by 0 bases and V by 6 bases; bases with no gene match: 8. Germline V CDR1 and CDR2: SQVTM, ANQGSEA. From blood, roughly 250-500 ng of genomic DNA served as TRB template. The source material was blood. The TCR sequence derives from a human donor who had recovered from COVID-19. V gene TRBV29-1 combines with J gene TRBJ2-1; 13 positions agree with TRBD2. The CDR3 region is CSVSGTSGASSYNEQFF. The CDR3 DNA sequence: TGCAGCGTATCCGGGACTAGCGGGGCTAGCTCCTACAATGAGCAGTTCTTC.